This TCR beta chain was recorded in a study of T cell changes during pregnancy in multiple sclerosis. TCRdb's copy holds only in-frame clones and misses some; the assay was immunoSEQ multiplex PCR. This sample has about 40,000 clones; roughly 90% occur once, and the top ten carry roughly 1.2%. Germline V gives CDR1 SGHTA, CDR2 FQGNSA. This CDR3 has 17 residues. The junction had 9 bases not matched to a gene; V was cut back by 1 base and J by 4 bases. The TCR comes from a female donor with multiple sclerosis, enrolled in a pregnancy study. The rearrangement uses TRBV7-2 and TRBJ2-1; 8 positions agree with TRBD2. The sequenced sample was CD4+ T cells from peripheral blood mononuclear cells, obtained in the second trimester of pregnancy. CDR3 loop: CASSLVASGSWYNEQFF. The CDR3 bases are TGTGCCAGCAGCTTAGTTGCCAGCGGGAGTTGGTACAATGAGCAGTTCTTC.